This T cell receptor (beta chain) appears in the sequencing data of a study of blood T cell repertoires in COVID-19. Germline V CDR1 and CDR2: SGHDN, FVKESK. V lost 5 bases, J lost 1 base, and 11 bases lay in between. The CDR3 sequence is 14 residues long. Repertoires were generated with immunoSEQ multiplex PCR, while TCRdb's copy carries only in-frame clones and drops some. The sample records about 69,000 clones, about 85% being singletons. The clonotype originates from a man aged 80 or over with acute or convalescent COVID-19. The sample comprised peripheral blood. The chain links TRBV14 to TRBJ1-1, with D maybe TRBD1 (6 bases). The CDR3 loop reads CASSVMTGNTEAFF. CDR3 coding DNA: TGTGCCAGCAGCGTCATGACAGGGAACACTGAAGCTTTCTTT.